Listed here is a single TCR beta chain. The antigen remains unidentified. The data stem from a study of cytomegalovirus exposure and HLA in healthy donors. Background on the study: In a previous analysis, 100 million to 140 million unique TCR beta sequences were found from some 200 million T cells. Broader study findings: Later analysis associated a missense DCLRE1C variant with TCR beta V- and J-gene trimming. Cytomegalovirus-associated status was assigned to roughly 160 TCR beta chains.

With 60 Vbeta and 13 Jbeta primers, the PCR was carried out. Sequencing was performed with immunoSEQ multiplex PCR; in TCRdb, only in-frame clones are kept and a portion is missing. The sample records 100,000 to 150,000 clones, around four fifths being singletons. V gave up 4 bases and J gave up 3 bases, with 13 bases separating them. This CDR3 contains 14 residues. Germline CDR1 is SGHNT and CDR2 is YYREEE (reference sequence). Sequenced sample: PBMCs. The chain recombines TRBV5-4 with TRBJ1-1; maybe TRBD1 (6 bases). The sequence was collected from a man younger than 30 in good health and CMV-seropositive. CDR3 protein: CASSADSRDTEAFF. DNA for the CDR3: TGTGCCAGCAGCGCGGACAGTCGGGACACTGAAGCTTTCTTT.